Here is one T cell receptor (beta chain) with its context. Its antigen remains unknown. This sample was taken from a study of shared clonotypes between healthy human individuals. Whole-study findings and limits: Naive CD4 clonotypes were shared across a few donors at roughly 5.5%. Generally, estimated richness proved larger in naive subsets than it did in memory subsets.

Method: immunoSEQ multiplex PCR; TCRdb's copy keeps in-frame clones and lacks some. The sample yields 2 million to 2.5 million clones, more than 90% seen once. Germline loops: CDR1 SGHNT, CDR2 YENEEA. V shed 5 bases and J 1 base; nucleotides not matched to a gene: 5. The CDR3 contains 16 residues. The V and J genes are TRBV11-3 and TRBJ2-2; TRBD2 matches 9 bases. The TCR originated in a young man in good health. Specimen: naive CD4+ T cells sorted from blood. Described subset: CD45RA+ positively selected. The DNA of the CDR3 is TGTGCCAGCAGCCTCGTTAGCGGGGGGAACACCGGGGAGCTGTTTTTT. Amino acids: CASSLVSGGNTGELFF.